This is a list of T cell receptor beta chains from one sample in a study of blood T cell repertoires in COVID-19. The table came from immunoSEQ multiplex PCR; TCRdb's copy has only in-frame clones and leaves some out. The table includes about 670,000 clones, 90% detected once. Sequenced: peripheral blood. The receptor source for this set is a woman aged 18-35 years with acute or convalescent COVID-19. Both conserved end residues are part of each CDR3. Each record gives: V gene, J gene, clone size, CDR3 protein. A clone size is listed for some rows: how often the clone was seen (once, few, many), or a class if it is expanded.

TRBV13	TRBJ1-2	-	CASSSSGAGGYGYTF
TRBV9	TRBJ2-1	-	CASSVWGGDSYNEQFF
TRBV5-5	TRBJ1-2	-	CASRFEGTGGRRDTF
TRBV9	TRBJ1-2	-	CASSVGSRGEGGYTF
TRBV12-3/TRBV12-4	TRBJ2-7	-	CASSSFSYEQYF
TRBV12-3/TRBV12-4	TRBJ1-1	-	CASGTGFTEAFF
TRBV9	TRBJ1-3	few	CASSVGGQPVFSGNTIYF
TRBV4-1	TRBJ1-2	-	CASSPWGGGYTF
TRBV1	TRBJ2-4	-	CTSRRTDKNIQYF
TRBV5-1	TRBJ2-3	-	CASTRTGQGAPRSTDTQYF
TRBV10-3	TRBJ1-2	-	CAISAGQNYGYTF
TRBV5-1	TRBJ2-5	once	CASPEGTQYF
TRBV23-1	TRBJ1-1	-	CASPERVPGVTNTEAFF
TRBV5-5	TRBJ2-6	-	CASIGDSGANVLTF
TRBV29-1	TRBJ2-7	-	CSVTTETYEQYF
TRBV7-2	TRBJ2-3	-	CASSFFLRYEKGRGDTQYF
TRBV5-1	TRBJ1-2	-	CASSLTSNVYGYTF
TRBV4-3	TRBJ1-2	-	CASSQDRQGALLYGYTF